A single sample is the source of the 11 T cell receptor beta chains below, sequenced in a study of identifying expanded T cells in peripheral blood. Assay: immunoSEQ multiplex PCR; the TCRdb copy retains only in-frame clones and omits some. The table records some 96,000 clones, over 75% of them present only once. Material for sequencing was blood. The receptors come from a person between 18 and 75 years old in good health.

V is TRBV25-1 and J is TRBJ2-3, with 11 bases aligning to TRBD2. Trimming cost V 1 base and J 4 bases; bases outside gene matches: 4. The CDR3 is 16 amino acids. The germline CDR1 and CDR2 sequences are MGHDK and SYGVNS. The CDR3 sequence is CASSEFSGGAADTQYF. CDR3 coding DNA: TGTGCCAGCAGTGAATTTAGCGGGGGGGCCGCAGATACGCAGTATTTT.

Concerning this clone: The junction does not match germline at one end; this may be a read error. The chain is built from TRBV6-5 and TRBJ1-2, with 8 bases fitting TRBD1. This CDR3 comprises 13 residues. Germline V lookup: CDR1 MNHEY, CDR2 SVGAGI. The CDR3 protein is CLSRAGGNYGYTF. In nucleotides, the CDR3 is TGCCTAAGTCGGGCAGGGGGCAACTATGGCTACACCTTC.

This sequence joins TRBV6-5 and TRBJ2-7, with TRBD1 as a possible D gene (5 bases). V lost 5 bases and J 0 bases, leaving 11 bases between the germline ends. The CDR3 runs 14 residues. Germline values: CDR1 MNHEY, CDR2 SVGAGI. CDR3 nucleotide sequence: TGTGCCAGCAGTGTGTCGGACAACTCCTACGAGCAGTACTTC. This translates into CASSVSDNSYEQYF.

The V gene is TRBV4-1, the J gene TRBJ2-1; 7 nucleotides match TRBD2. Germline trimming cut 4 bases from V and 2 bases from J; bases unmatched to any gene: 5. The CDR3 runs 15 residues. Looked up from germline, CDR1 is MGHRA and CDR2 is YSYEKL. The CDR3 DNA sequence: TGCGCCAGCAGCCGGGAGGGCCTCGCCTACAATGAGCAGTTCTTC. Residues: CASSREGLAYNEQFF.

The chain employs TRBV6-6 and TRBJ2-7; 15 bases line up with TRBD2. The CDR3 is 16 residues long. Germline V gene data show CDR1 as MNHNY and CDR2 as SVGAGI (reference sequence). The trim removed 6 bases at V and 4 bases at J, leaving 7 bases unmatched. In DNA form, the CDR3 reads TGTGCCAGCAGCCAAGGGACTAGCGGGAGGTTTTACGAGCAGTACTTC. The encoded protein is CASSQGTSGRFYEQYF.

V gene TRBV7-6 combines with J gene TRBJ2-3; 10 nucleotides agree with TRBD2. The V gene's germline CDR1 is SGHVS and CDR2 FNYEAQ. V was pared by 5 bases and J by 8 bases, with 7 bases of the junction left unmatched. The CDR3 sequence is 14 residues long. The CDR3 DNA is TGTGCCAGCAGCCCCGGACTAGCGGAAGCTACGCAGTATTTT. Translated: CASSPGLAEATQYF.

The chain links TRBV4-1 to TRBJ1-2; D is unclear. Trimming took off 4 bases at V and 0 bases at J, with 12 bases between the two ends. The germline CDR1 and CDR2 sequences are MGHRA and YSYEKL. The CDR3 totals 15 residues. For the CDR3, the DNA is TGCGCCAGCAGCCCTGGACCTACGGCTAACTATGGCTACACCTTC. Protein: CASSPGPTANYGYTF.

The CDR3: CASSVSGPRGGNTIYF. The DNA of the CDR3 is TGTGCCAGCAGCGTCTCCGGGCCCAGGGGTGGAAACACCATATATTTT. This chain connects TRBV9 to TRBJ1-3; TRBD1 is a possible D gene (6 bases). This CDR3 contains 16 residues. The ends were cut back, 2 bases at V and 3 bases at J, with 15 bases in the middle. Germline CDR1 and CDR2: SGDLS and YYNGEE.

V is TRBV29-1 and J is TRBJ1-2, with 7 bases matching TRBD1. Germline V gene lookup returns CDR1 SQVTM and CDR2 ANQGSEA. This CDR3 comprises 12 residues. CDR3 sequence reads: CTAGTASGGYTF. The CDR3 DNA is TGCACCGCGGGGACAGCGAGCGGTGGCTACACCTTC.

This chain uses TRBV29-1 with TRBJ1-1; D is uncertain. Trimming left V 4 bases short and J 4 bases short, with 7 bases between. The CDR3 runs 11 residues. Looked up from germline, CDR1 is SQVTM and CDR2 is ANQGSEA. The CDR3 DNA follows: TGCAGCGTTGGTAGGAGCACTGAAGCTTTCTTT. It yields the protein CSVGRSTEAFF.

The CDR3 sequence is CASSIGTVYGYTF. CDR3 in DNA: TGTGCCAGTAGTATAGGGACAGTCTATGGCTACACCTTC. The chain links TRBV19 to TRBJ1-2, with D possibly being TRBD1 (6 bases). V lost 1 base, J lost 4 bases, and 7 bases lay in between. CDR1 and CDR2 from the germline V gene are LNHDA and SQIVND (reference sequence). There are 13 residues in the CDR3. The variable domain in full, completed from reference TRBV19 and TRBJ1-2, reads DGGITQSPKYLFRKEGQNVTLSCEQNLNHDAMYWYRQDPGQGLRLIYYSQIVNDFQKGDIAEGYSVSREKKESFPLTVTSAQKNPTAFYLCASSIGTVYGYTFGSGTRLTVV.